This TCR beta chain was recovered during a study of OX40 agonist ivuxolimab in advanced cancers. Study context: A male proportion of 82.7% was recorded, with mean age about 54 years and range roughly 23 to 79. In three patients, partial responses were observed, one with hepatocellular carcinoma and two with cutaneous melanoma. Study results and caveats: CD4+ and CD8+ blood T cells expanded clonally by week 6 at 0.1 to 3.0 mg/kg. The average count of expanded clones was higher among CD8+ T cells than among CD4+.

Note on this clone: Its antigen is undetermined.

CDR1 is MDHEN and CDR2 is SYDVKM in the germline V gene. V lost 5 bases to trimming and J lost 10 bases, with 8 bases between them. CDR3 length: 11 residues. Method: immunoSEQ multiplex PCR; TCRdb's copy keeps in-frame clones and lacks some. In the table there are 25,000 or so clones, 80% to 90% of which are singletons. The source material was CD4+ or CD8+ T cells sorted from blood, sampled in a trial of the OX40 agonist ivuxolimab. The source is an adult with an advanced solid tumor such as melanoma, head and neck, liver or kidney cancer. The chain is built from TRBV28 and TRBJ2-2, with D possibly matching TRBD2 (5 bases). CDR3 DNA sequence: TGTGCCAGCAGTCTCCGGGAGGAGCTGTTTTTT. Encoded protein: CASSLREELFF.